The source of this T cell receptor beta chain is a study of blood T cell repertoires in COVID-19. This CDR3 spans 19 amino acids. The germline CDR1 and CDR2 sequences are MNHEY and SMNVEV (reference sequence). The V gene end was trimmed by 2 bases and the J gene end by 3 bases; junction bases not matched to a gene: 18. In the study's own analysis: Estimation of nucleated cell counts was performed using reference gene primer amplification. The data were produced by immunoSEQ multiplex PCR, yet TCRdb's version contains in-frame clones alone and is incomplete. V, J and clone size are those of that table, while D and trimming were read from the DNA. This sample has 35,000 to 55,000 clones, with around 87% found just once.

Sequenced material: peripheral blood. The chain employs TRBV27 and TRBJ2-5; the match to TRBD2 covers 7 bases. This clonotype was sampled from a human donor in a cohort sampled during active COVID-19. This CDR3 reads CASSLDGRGVNLLKETQYF. CDR3 sequence (DNA): TGTGCCAGCAGTTTAGATGGTCGGGGGGTCAACCTTCTAAAAGAGACCCAGTACTTC.